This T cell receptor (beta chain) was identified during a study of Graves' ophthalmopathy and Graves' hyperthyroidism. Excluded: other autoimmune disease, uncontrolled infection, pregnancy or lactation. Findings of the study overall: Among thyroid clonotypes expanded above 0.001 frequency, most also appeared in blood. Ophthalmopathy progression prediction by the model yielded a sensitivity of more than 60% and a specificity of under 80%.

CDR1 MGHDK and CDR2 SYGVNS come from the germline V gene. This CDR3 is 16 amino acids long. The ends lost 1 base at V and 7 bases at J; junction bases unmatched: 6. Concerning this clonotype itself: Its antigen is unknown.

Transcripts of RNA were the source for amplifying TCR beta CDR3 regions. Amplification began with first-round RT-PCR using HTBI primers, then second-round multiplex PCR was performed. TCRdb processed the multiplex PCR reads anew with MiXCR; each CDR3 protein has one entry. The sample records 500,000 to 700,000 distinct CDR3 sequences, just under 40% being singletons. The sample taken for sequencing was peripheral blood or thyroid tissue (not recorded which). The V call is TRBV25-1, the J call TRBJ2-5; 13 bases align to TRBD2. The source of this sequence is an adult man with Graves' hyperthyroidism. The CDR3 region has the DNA TGTGCCAGCAGTGAATGGACTAGCGGGAGATGGGGGACCCAGTACTTC. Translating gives CASSEWTSGRWGTQYF.